Following are 24 T cell receptor beta chains from one sample sequenced in a study of T-cell reconstitution after alpha-beta-depleted transplantation in children (dated by TCRdb to the mid-2010s). Explained via the paper, the treatment or condition label denotes: allogeneic hematopoietic cell transplantation with graft depleted of TCRalphabeta T cells and CD19 B cells. To prepare the library, PCR was applied. Sequencing took place on an Illumina HiSeq 2500. Molecular barcoding was employed in the preparation of TCR libraries, with unique molecular identifiers being used to normalize TCRbeta repertoire quantification. TCRdb ran its own pipeline on the public reads, namely fastp trimming at Q25 and MiXCR clone calling, and kept in-frame beta chains. For every CDR3 protein sequence, its rows merge into one entry that carries the most common genes and DNA. In all, the sample holds about 980,000 distinct CDR3 sequences, and about 29% of those were seen once. The ten largest clonotypes hold around 30% of the sample.

The material sequenced was PBMCs, mostly from graft donor cells, taken 360 days after TCRalphabeta/CD19-depleted stem cell transplant. These receptors were collected from a boy under two years old who had a stem cell transplant for SCID, so the T cells may come from the graft donor.

This clonotype occurred a few times. The chain is built from TRBV13 and TRBJ2-1; D remains ambiguous. CDR3 size: 13 residues. Trimming stripped 5 bases from V and 8 bases from J, with 13 bases between. Germline V gives CDR1 PRHDT, CDR2 FYEKMQ (reference sequence). The CDR3 nucleotides read TGTGCCAGCAGCCTTGGTTTTGGAGATGAGCAGTTCTTC. Translated: CASSLGFGDEQFF.

There are a few counts of this clonotype. The chain couples TRBV4-3 to TRBJ2-7; D is undetermined. The CDR3 extends over 14 amino acids. Trimming removed 4 bases from V and 3 bases from J, with 13 bases in between. Germline V gene lookup returns CDR1 LGHNA and CDR2 YSLEER. CDR3 DNA: TGCGCCAGCAGCCTCTCAACAGAGCTCTACGAGCAGTACTTC. It specifies CASSLSTELYEQYF.

The CDR3 region is CASSFAGPEKNFF. The CDR3 coding sequence is TGTGCCAGCAGTTTTGCAGGCCCTGAAAAGAATTTCTTT. The gene calls are TRBV6-6 and TRBJ1-1; the D is unclear. The CDR3 is made up of 13 amino acids. Germline V CDR1 and CDR2: MNHNY, SVGAGI (reference sequence). V was cut by 4 bases and J by 13 bases, with 19 bases left in between.

This clonotype was recorded at least ten times. V gene TRBV29-1 combines with J gene TRBJ2-7; D gene ambiguous. CDR1 is SQVTM and CDR2 is ANQGSEA in the germline V gene. The V end lost 3 bases, the J end lost 0 bases, and 6 bases lay between the germline ends. The CDR3 has 12 amino acids. The CDR3 loop is CSVESSSYEQYF. The DNA of the CDR3 is TGCAGCGTTGAGTCCAGCTCCTACGAGCAGTACTTC.

The rearrangement joins TRBV29-1 to TRBJ2-7, with TRBD1 identical over 8 bases. The CDR3 runs to 13 residues. The V and J ends lost 4 bases and 6 bases, in that order; junction bases with no gene match: 8. Germline values: CDR1 SQVTM, CDR2 ANQGSEA. The CDR3 loop is CSVGVRGRSEQYF. Here the CDR3 DNA reads TGCAGCGTTGGGGTCAGGGGGCGCTCCGAGCAGTACTTC.

The chain couples TRBV11-2 to TRBJ1-5, with 10 bases aligning to TRBD1. The CDR3 has 16 residues. V shed 5 bases, J shed 5 bases, and the junction held 9 bases outside the gene matches. Per the germline V gene, CDR1 is SGHAT and CDR2 is FQNNGV. Here the CDR3 reads CASSPPGTGADQPQHF. CDR3 sequence (DNA): TGTGCCAGCAGCCCCCCCGGGACAGGGGCGGATCAGCCCCAGCATTTT.

The chain has TRBV29-1 and TRBJ2-1, with D possibly TRBD1 on 6 matching bases. Trimming stripped 4 bases from V and 4 bases from J, with 20 bases between. Germline CDR1 SQVTM, CDR2 ANQGSEA. The length of the CDR3 is 16 residues. The CDR3 bases are TGCAGCGTTGGTGACTTAACAGGGTACGCATACAATGAGCAGTTCTTC. This translates into CSVGDLTGYAYNEQFF.

This clonotype was picked up a small number of times. The J gene is TRBJ2-2, the V gene TRBV5-5; D remains unclear. The CDR3 is 17 amino acids. The germline gives CDR1 SGHKS, CDR2 YYEKEE (reference sequence). Trimming removed 4 bases from V and 1 base from J, with 17 bases in between. CDR3 coding DNA: TGTGCCAGCAGCGATCAACCGGATGCCGTGAACACCGGGGAGCTGTTTTTT. Residues: CASSDQPDAVNTGELFF.

This sequence joins TRBV14 and TRBJ1-6; D perhaps matches TRBD1 (6 bases). V was pared by 5 bases and J by 10 bases, with 15 bases between. CDR1 is SGHDN and CDR2 is FVKESK in the germline V gene. The CDR3 totals 14 residues. In DNA form, the CDR3 reads TGTGCCAGCAGCGAGCTAACAGGGTACTCACCCCTCCACTTT. Residues: CASSELTGYSPLHF.

This clonotype turned up a few times. A much larger clonotype is one base distant, so this may be a read error. J is TRBJ2-3 and V is TRBV5-6, with 8 bases that match TRBD2. From germline, CDR1 is SGHDT and CDR2 YYEEEE. This CDR3 contains 15 residues. The junction had 2 bases not matched to a gene; V was cut back by 2 bases and J by 0 bases. In DNA form, the CDR3 reads TGTGCCAGCAGCTTTGAGCGGGGGAGCACAGATACGCAGTATTTT. This encodes CASSFERGSTDTQYF.

This clonotype has a handful of counts. The chain couples TRBV20-1 to TRBJ2-3; D is undetermined. The germline CDR1 and CDR2 sequences are DFQATT and SNEGSKA (reference sequence). This CDR3 comprises 13 residues. V lost 5 bases to trimming and J lost 2 bases, with 11 bases between them. CDR3 residues: CSAYRGSTDTQYF. The CDR3 DNA reads as TGCAGTGCTTATCGCGGTTCCACAGATACGCAGTATTTT.

The chain is built from TRBV12-3 or TRBV12-4 and TRBJ2-5; TRBD1 or TRBD2 may be the D gene (5 bases each). The CDR3 contains 14 residues. The germline V and J ends were trimmed by 6 bases and 5 bases, with 16 bases remaining between them. This CDR3 reads CASRRTGRGETQYF. The DNA for the CDR3 is TGTGCCAGCAGGCGGACGGGACGAGGGGAGACCCAGTACTTC.

This clonotype was detected only a few times. V is TRBV29-1 and J is TRBJ1-1; TRBD1 matches 8 bases. Trimming removed 6 bases from V and 5 bases from J; junction bases left unmatched: 8. Germline CDR1 is SQVTM and CDR2 is ANQGSEA. The CDR3 is made up of 13 amino acids. CDR3 nucleotide sequence: TGCAGCGTGGTTAGGACAGGGAGAACTGAAGCTTTCTTT. Its translation: CSVVRTGRTEAFF.

The J gene is TRBJ2-1, the V gene TRBV19, with 11 bases matching TRBD2. This CDR3 region has 17 residues. V lost 3 bases to trimming and J lost 5 bases; unmatched junction nucleotides: 9. In germline, CDR1 is LNHDA, CDR2 SQIVND (reference sequence). The CDR3 bases are TGTGCCAGTAGTATCACTAGCGGGGGTAACACGAACAATGAGCAGTTCTTC. Translating gives CASSITSGGNTNNEQFF.

This clonotype was counted between two and nine times. The gene calls are TRBV6-2 or TRBV6-3 and TRBJ2-1; D remains ambiguous. Per germline, CDR1 MNHEY and CDR2 SVGEGT. The CDR3 has 13 amino acids. V was cut by 6 bases and J by 9 bases, with 15 bases left in between. The CDR3 nucleotides read TGTGCCAGCAGGCTCGAGCTGGTGAGTGAGCAGTTCTTC. The encoded protein is CASRLELVSEQFF.

This chain connects TRBV29-1 to TRBJ2-5; perhaps TRBD1 as D (6 bases). Germline V gene data show CDR1 as SQVTM and CDR2 as ANQGSEA. Trimming took off 3 bases at V and 5 bases at J, with 16 bases between the two ends. This CDR3 comprises 14 residues. CDR3 DNA sequence: TGCAGCGTTGATCCAGGCGCCCAGGGGGAGACCCAGTACTTC. Protein product: CSVDPGAQGETQYF.

The V and J genes are TRBV3-1 and TRBJ2-5; D gene ambiguous. CDR1 and CDR2 from the germline V gene are LGHDT and YNNKEL (reference sequence). The V gene lost 7 bases and the J gene lost 7 bases, with 13 bases spanning the gap. The length of the CDR3 is 12 residues. The CDR3 loop reads CASTTATGTQYF. CDR3 sequence (DNA): TGTGCCAGCACCACCGCCACGGGGACCCAGTACTTC.

The V and J genes are TRBV2 and TRBJ1-2; the match to TRBD1 covers 7 bases. The CDR3 length is 14 residues. V lost 3 bases and J lost 4; bases outside the gene matches: 5. CDR1 is SNHLY and CDR2 is FYNNEI in the germline V gene. The CDR3 DNA is TGTGCCAGCAGTGAGACAGGGTTTTCCTATGGCTACACCTTC. Protein: CASSETGFSYGYTF.

The genes are TRBV7-9 and TRBJ2-1, with D uncertain. With 3 bases removed from V and 3 bases from J, the gap between germline ends came to 9 bases. CDR1 is SEHNR, CDR2 FQNEAQ, per germline (reference sequence). The CDR3 is 14 residues long. Here the CDR3 reads CASSFQSGYNEQFF. DNA for the CDR3: TGTGCCAGCAGCTTTCAGTCGGGCTACAATGAGCAGTTCTTC.

The rearrangement links TRBV12-3 or TRBV12-4 to TRBJ2-6; no clear D. The CDR3 is 16 amino acids. Trimming took off 3 bases at V and 2 bases at J, with 11 bases between the two ends. The CDR3 sequence: CASSFSGFTGANVLTF. The CDR3 DNA sequence: TGTGCCAGCAGTTTTTCCGGGTTCACTGGGGCCAACGTCCTGACTTTC.

The rearrangement joins TRBV5-5 to TRBJ2-1; no definite D call. The CDR3 totals 15 residues. V was clipped by 2 bases and J by 1 base, with 10 bases between them. Looked up from germline, CDR1 is SGHKS and CDR2 is YYEKEE (reference sequence). CDR3 nucleotides: TGTGCCAGCAGCTTTGGGTTACCTTCCTACAATGAGCAGTTCTTC. Amino acids: CASSFGLPSYNEQFF. Supplemented by reference TRBV5-5 and TRBJ2-1, the full variable domain reads DAGVTQSPTHLIKTRGQQVTLRCSPISGHKSVSWYQQVLGQGPQFIFQYYEKEERGRGNFPDRFSARQFPNYSSELNVNALLLGDSALYLCASSFGLPSYNEQFFGPGTRLTVL.

The sample holds a few counts of this clonotype. The chain carries TRBV5-1 and TRBJ1-1, with D unclear. The CDR3 extends over 10 amino acids. The germline gives CDR1 SGHRS, CDR2 YFSETQ. V dropped 6 bases and J dropped 6 bases, with 6 bases sitting between them. DNA of the CDR3: TGCGCCAGCACAAAACCTGAAGCTTTCTTT. As protein: CASTKPEAFF. Looking up the rest from reference TRBV5-1 and TRBJ1-1 gives the full variable domain: KAGVTQTPRYLIKTRGQQVTLSCSPISGHRSVSWYQQTPGQGLQFLFEYFSETQRNKGNFPGRFSGRQFSNSRSEMNVSTLELGDSALYLCASTKPEAFFGQGTRLTVV.

This chain connects TRBV28 to TRBJ1-1; tentative D call: TRBD1 (6 bases). The V and J ends lost 5 bases and 1 base respectively, with 23 bases between them. The CDR3 has 18 residues. In germline, CDR1 is MDHEN, CDR2 SYDVKM. DNA of the CDR3: TGTGCCAGCAGTCCACGGTACAGACAGGTATTTTGGAACACTGAAGCTTTCTTT. Residues: CASSPRYRQVFWNTEAFF.

This clonotype appeared a few times. V is TRBV5-1 and J is TRBJ2-5; D call uncertain. The germline V gene encodes CDR1 SGHRS and CDR2 YFSETQ. V was shortened by 2 bases and J by 7 bases, with 12 bases between the two germline ends. The CDR3 totals 13 residues. As DNA, the CDR3 is TGCGCCAGCAGCTTCTCAACCTCGCGGACCCAGTACTTC. Protein product: CASSFSTSRTQYF.